The T cell receptor beta chain described here comes from a study of T cell responses to AZD1222 COVID-19 vaccine. Study outcomes and limitations: There were mostly white British donors and more females than males, and clonal diversity was possibly underestimated. The study reported that nearly half of spike-specific TCRs target unmutated variant regions. The study sampled repertoires only after the peak T cell response.

Worth noting for this clone: Its antigen is not identified.

Some clones are missing from TCRdb's copy, which holds only in-frame ones; the method was immunoSEQ multiplex PCR. The repertoire holds roughly 100,000 clones, with more than 75% as singletons. Sequenced here: peripheral blood, sampled on day 0 of AZD1222 vaccination. This sequence was found in an adult in good health.

The CDR3 reads CSVAGLRYGYTF. In DNA, the CDR3 is TGCAGCGTGGCAGGGTTACGGTATGGCTACACCTTC. The rearrangement joins TRBV29-1 to TRBJ1-2; D is perhaps TRBD1 (5 bases). The V end lost 6 bases, the J end lost 5 bases, and 13 bases lay between the germline ends. Germline values: CDR1 SQVTM, CDR2 ANQGSEA. The CDR3 extends over 12 amino acids.